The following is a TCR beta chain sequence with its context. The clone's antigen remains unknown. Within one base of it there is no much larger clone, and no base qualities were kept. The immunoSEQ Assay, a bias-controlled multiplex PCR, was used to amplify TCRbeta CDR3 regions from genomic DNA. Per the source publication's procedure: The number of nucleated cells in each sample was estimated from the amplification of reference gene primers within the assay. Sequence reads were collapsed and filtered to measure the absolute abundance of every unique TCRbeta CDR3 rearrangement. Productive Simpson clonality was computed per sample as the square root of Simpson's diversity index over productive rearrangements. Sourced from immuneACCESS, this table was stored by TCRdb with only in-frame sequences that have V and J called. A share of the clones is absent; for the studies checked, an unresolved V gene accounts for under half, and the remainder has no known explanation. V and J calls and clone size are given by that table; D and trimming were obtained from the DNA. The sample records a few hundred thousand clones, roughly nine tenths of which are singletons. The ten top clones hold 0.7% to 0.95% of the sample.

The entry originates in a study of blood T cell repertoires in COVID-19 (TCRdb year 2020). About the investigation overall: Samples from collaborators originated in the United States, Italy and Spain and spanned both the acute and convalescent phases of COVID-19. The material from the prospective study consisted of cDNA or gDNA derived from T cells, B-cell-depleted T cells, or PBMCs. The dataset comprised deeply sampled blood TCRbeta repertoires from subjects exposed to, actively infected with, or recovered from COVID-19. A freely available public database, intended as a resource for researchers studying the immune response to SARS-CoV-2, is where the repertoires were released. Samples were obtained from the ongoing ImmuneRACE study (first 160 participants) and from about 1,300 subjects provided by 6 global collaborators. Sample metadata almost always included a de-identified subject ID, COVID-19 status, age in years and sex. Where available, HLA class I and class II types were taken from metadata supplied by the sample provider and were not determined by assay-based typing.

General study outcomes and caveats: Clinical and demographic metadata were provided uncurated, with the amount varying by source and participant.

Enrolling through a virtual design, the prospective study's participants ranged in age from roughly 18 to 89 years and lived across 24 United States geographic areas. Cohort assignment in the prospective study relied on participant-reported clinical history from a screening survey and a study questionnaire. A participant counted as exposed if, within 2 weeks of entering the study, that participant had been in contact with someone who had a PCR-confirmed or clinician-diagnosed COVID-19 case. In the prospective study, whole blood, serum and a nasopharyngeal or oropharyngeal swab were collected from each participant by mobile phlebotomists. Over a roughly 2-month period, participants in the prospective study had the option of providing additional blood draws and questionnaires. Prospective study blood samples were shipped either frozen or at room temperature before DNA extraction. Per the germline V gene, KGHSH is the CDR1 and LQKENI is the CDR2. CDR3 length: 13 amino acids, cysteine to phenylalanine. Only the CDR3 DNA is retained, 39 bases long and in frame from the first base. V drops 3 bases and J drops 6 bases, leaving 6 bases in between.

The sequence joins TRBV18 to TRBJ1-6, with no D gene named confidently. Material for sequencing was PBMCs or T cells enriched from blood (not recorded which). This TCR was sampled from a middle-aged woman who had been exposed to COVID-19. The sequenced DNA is TGTGCCAGCTCACCCCAGGTTAATTCACCCCTCCACTTT. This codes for CASSPQVNSPLHF.